This T cell receptor beta chain appears in the sequencing data of a study of cytomegalovirus exposure and HLA in healthy donors. Amplification used 60 Vbeta primers and 13 Jbeta primers. The assay was immunoSEQ multiplex PCR, and TCRdb's table has in-frame clones only and misses some. The table has around 150,000 clones, 80% seen once; the top ten hold 2.2%. This receptor was taken from a man aged 30 to 39 in good health and CMV-seronegative. Material for sequencing was PBMCs.

The CDR3 here is CAIRPSTGTPDGYTF. DNA of the CDR3: TGTGCCATCAGGCCGTCGACAGGGACACCGGATGGCTACACCTTC. The gene calls are TRBV10-3 and TRBJ1-2; 7 bases map to TRBD1. The CDR3 totals 15 residues. Germline loops: CDR1 ENHRY, CDR2 SYGVKD. V lost 6 bases to trimming and J lost 6 bases; unmatched junction nucleotides: 13.